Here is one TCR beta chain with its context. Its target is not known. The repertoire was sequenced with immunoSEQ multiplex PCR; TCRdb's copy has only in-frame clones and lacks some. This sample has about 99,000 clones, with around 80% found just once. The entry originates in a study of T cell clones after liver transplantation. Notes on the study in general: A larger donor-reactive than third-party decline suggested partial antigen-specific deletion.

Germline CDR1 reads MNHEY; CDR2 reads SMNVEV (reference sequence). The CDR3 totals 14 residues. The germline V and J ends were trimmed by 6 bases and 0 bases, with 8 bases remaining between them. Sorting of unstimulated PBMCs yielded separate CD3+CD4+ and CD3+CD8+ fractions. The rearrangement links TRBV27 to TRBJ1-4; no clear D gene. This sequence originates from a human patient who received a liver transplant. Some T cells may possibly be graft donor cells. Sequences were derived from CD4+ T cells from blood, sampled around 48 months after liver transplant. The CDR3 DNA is TGTGCCAGCAGGAACACAGCAACTAATGAAAAACTGTTTTTT. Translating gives CASRNTATNEKLFF.